This T cell receptor beta chain came from a study of T-cell memory formation after mild COVID-19. Broader study findings: The second-wave clones peaking on day 37 were not confirmed as SARS-CoV-2-specific. Cross-reactive memory appears to have joined, as suggested by some responding clones showing up in pre-infection memory. CD4+ contracting clones lay mainly in CM and EM, CD8+ ones in EMRA.

The authors produced TCR alpha and TCR beta cDNA libraries with sample barcodes and UMIs by 5'RACE using constant-segment primers. TCRdb used MiXCR to reprocess the 5' RACE reads, holding one entry per CDR3 protein. The sample includes more than 250,000 distinct CDR3 sequences, roughly 17% seen only once; the top ten take more than 20%. This clonotype has more than one count but fewer than ten. The antigen remains unidentified. The origin of this receptor is a young man who had mild COVID-19 (a few samples of this study predate the infection). Cell type and time point are not known. Material: PBMCs or a T cell subset sorted from them (not recorded which).

The CDR3 sequence: CASRRNRDRSGGYTF. The DNA for the CDR3 is TGTGCCAGCAGAAGGAACCGGGACAGGTCTGGTGGCTACACCTTC. The V and J genes are TRBV6-5 and TRBJ1-2; TRBD1 agrees at 8 bases. CDR3 length equals 15 residues. J was trimmed by 7 bases and V by 6 bases; bases with no gene match: 13. Germline assignment: CDR1 MNHEY and CDR2 SVGAGI.